This TCR beta chain was recovered during a study of beta chain features in type 1 diabetes. Findings and limits, study-wide: Researchers report that Type 1 diabetes patients had moderately but significantly shorter TCRB CDR3s across all four CD4+ subsets.

To note about this clone: Its specificity is not known.

The single heparinised draw taken from each donor contained about 100 mL of blood on average. Populations obtained by sorting all exceeded 98% purity. Expressed TCRB transcripts were sequenced because the isolated RNA had all been reverse transcribed beforehand. TCRdb's table, derived via immunoSEQ multiplex PCR, lists solely in-frame clones and lacks some. The profile shows hundreds of thousands of clones, over 10% of them singletons. The CDR3 runs 14 residues. V shed 4 bases and J shed 6 bases, with 16 bases lying between them. Germline-derived CDR1 and CDR2 are SGDLS and YYNGEE. Sequencing input: naive CD4+ T cells from blood. The chain couples TRBV9 to TRBJ1-1; D gene ambiguous. The sequence derives from a man younger than 35 with type 1 diabetes. The CDR3 spells CASSSVSQDPEAFF. CDR3 DNA: TGTGCCAGCAGCTCGGTCTCCCAGGACCCTGAAGCTTTCTTT.